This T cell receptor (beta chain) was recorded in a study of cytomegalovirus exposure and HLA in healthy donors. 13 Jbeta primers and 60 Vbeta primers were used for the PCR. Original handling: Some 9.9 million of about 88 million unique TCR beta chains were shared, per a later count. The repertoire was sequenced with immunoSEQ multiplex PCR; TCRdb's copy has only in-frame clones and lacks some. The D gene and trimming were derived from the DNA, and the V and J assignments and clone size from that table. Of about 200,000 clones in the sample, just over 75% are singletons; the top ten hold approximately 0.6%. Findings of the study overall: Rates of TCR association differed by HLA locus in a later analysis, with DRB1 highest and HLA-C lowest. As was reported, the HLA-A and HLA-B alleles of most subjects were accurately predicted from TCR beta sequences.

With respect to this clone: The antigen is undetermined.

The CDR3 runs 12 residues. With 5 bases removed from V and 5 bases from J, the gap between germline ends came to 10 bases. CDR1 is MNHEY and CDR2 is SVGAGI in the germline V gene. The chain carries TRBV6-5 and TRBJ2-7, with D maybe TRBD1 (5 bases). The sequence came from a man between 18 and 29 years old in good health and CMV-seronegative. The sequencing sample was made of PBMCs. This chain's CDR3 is CASSNPGNEQYF. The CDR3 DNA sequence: TGTGCCAGCAGTAATCCAGGGAACGAGCAGTACTTC.